Listed below are T cell receptor beta chains from one sample, sequenced in a study of beta chain features in type 1 diabetes. Method: immunoSEQ multiplex PCR; TCRdb's copy keeps in-frame clones and lacks some. Of 400,000 to 600,000 clones listed, 30% are singletons. Sample: naive CD4+ T cells from blood. The receptor set was obtained from a man between 18 and 29 years old in good health. Each CDR3 is given with its conserved first and last residue.

j_call | v_call | cdr3_length | cdr3_aa
TRBJ2-5 | TRBV25-1 | 11 | CASSVMETQYF
TRBJ2-1 | TRBV27 | 13 | CASSRDQPNEQFF
TRBJ2-3 | TRBV5-4 | 14 | CASSLGTSTDTQYF
TRBJ2-1 | TRBV7-3 | 13 | CASSPLGIDEQFF
TRBJ2-5 | TRBV7-2 | 14 | CASSLDPSSETQYF
TRBJ2-3 | TRBV7-9 | 14 | CASRATHSTDTQYF
TRBJ2-7 | TRBV29-1 | 15 | CSVGETRGGSHEQYF
TRBJ1-1 | TRBV29-1 | 12 | CSARRGNTEAFF
TRBJ2-7 | TRBV15 | 14 | CATSRDLWNHEQYF
TRBJ1-2 | TRBV7-2 | 13 | CASSYTGFNGYTF
TRBJ2-1 | TRBV9 | 17 | CASSAPGGAGTYNEQFF
TRBJ2-2 | TRBV7-9 | 14 | CASSPVRDTGELFF
TRBJ2-6 | TRBV27 | 15 | CASSLKGPGANVLTF
TRBJ1-2 | TRBV20-1 | 11 | CSARDIGPGTF
TRBJ2-7 | TRBV2 | 11 | CASSSAGEQYF
TRBJ2-3 | TRBV21-1 | 10 | CASSLDTQYF
TRBJ2-7 | TRBV5-4 | 14 | CASTVGTGPHEQYF
TRBJ2-5 | TRBV9 | 13 | CASSVGLGETQYF
TRBJ2-7 | TRBV9 | 15 | CASSPAGTSVYEQYF
TRBJ2-5 | TRBV10-3 | 14 | CAISPEMAEATQYF
TRBJ2-2 | TRBV23-1 | 14 | CASSHGGRTGELFF
TRBJ1-1 | TRBV7-2 | 13 | CASSLIRNTEAFF
TRBJ1-5 | TRBV2 | 14 | CASKQGGGNQPQHF
TRBJ1-2 | TRBV30 | 13 | CAWSASHANGYTF
TRBJ2-1 | TRBV7-8 | 16 | CASSWGTSPAYNEQFF
TRBJ2-3 | TRBV10-3 | 12 | CAISEWRDTQYF
TRBJ2-1 | TRBV29-1 | 14 | CSVEWAAVYNEQFF
TRBJ1-2 | TRBV29-1 | 12 | CSGGTQMHGYTF
TRBJ2-1 | TRBV29-1 | 13 | CSVRGGGLNEQFF
TRBJ1-2 | TRBV10-3 | 14 | CAISEEASEWGYTF
TRBJ2-1 | TRBV5-1 | 13 | CASRRLESPQQFF
TRBJ1-2 | TRBV9 | 12 | CASSGQGEGYTF
TRBJ1-2 | TRBV30 | 15 | CAWSVSPYRGYGYTF
TRBJ2-5 | TRBV10-3 | 16 | CAISEASGREEETQYF
TRBJ2-7 | TRBV27 | 15 | CASSSLTRSIYEQYF
TRBJ1-1 | TRBV29-1 | 13 | CSVLGQPNTEAFF
TRBJ2-7 | TRBV10-3 | 14 | CAISESWQAYEQYF
TRBJ2-7 | TRBV29-1 | 13 | CSVGGSVRYEQYF
TRBJ2-2 | TRBV9 | 15 | CASSVVEGLTGELFF
TRBJ2-7 | TRBV29-1 | 13 | CSVRASGRYEQYF
TRBJ2-2 | TRBV9 | 14 | CASRATGSTGELFF